Below, 21 T cell receptor beta chains from the same sample are listed, as sequenced in a study of beta chain features in type 1 diabetes. General study results and limits: Shorter TCRB CDR3s, moderately but significantly so, marked every one of the four CD4+ subsets in Type 1 diabetes patients.

Their recognized antigens are unknown. Expressed TCRB transcripts were sequenced because the entire RNA isolate underwent reverse transcription. TCRdb keeps only in-frame clones here, not all; method: immunoSEQ multiplex PCR. The sample consists of some 350,000 clones, over 8.5% of them appearing once. Sequencing was carried out using central memory CD4+ T cells from blood. All receptors derive from a man aged 25-45 years with type 1 diabetes.

J is TRBJ2-1 and V is TRBV7-2; D possibly corresponds to TRBD2 (6 bases). V was clipped by 5 bases and J by 6 bases, with 17 bases between them. The germline V gene has CDR1 SGHTA and CDR2 FQGNSA. The CDR3 extends over 15 amino acids. The CDR3: CASSRAGQDFNEQFF. The CDR3 bases are TGTGCCAGCAGCCGGGCGGGGCAGGATTTCAATGAGCAGTTCTTC.

The chain employs TRBV6-1 and TRBJ1-4; no definite D call. Germline V gives CDR1 MNHNS, CDR2 SASEGT. V was cut by 4 bases and J by 8 bases, with 14 bases left in between. The CDR3 length is 14 residues. CDR3 sequence (DNA): TGTGCCAGCAGTGCCCAAGTATCGGGGGAAAAACTGTTTTTT. Translation: CASSAQVSGEKLFF.

J is TRBJ1-1 and V is TRBV29-1; 9 bases map to TRBD1. V gave up 7 bases and J gave up 0 bases; unmatched junction bases: 3. The CDR3 spans 13 residues. Looked up from germline, CDR1 is SQVTM and CDR2 is ANQGSEA. The CDR3 loop is CSADRGVNTEAFF. The CDR3 DNA sequence: TGCAGCGCCGACAGGGGGGTGAACACTGAAGCTTTCTTT.

V is TRBV6-1 and J is TRBJ2-4, with D unresolved. CDR3 length equals 14 residues. V was pared by 1 base and J by 0 bases, with 4 bases between. The germline V gene encodes CDR1 MNHNS and CDR2 SASEGT. CDR3 sequence: CASSEGRAKNIQYF. The CDR3 region has the DNA TGTGCCAGCAGTGAAGGCAGAGCCAAAAACATTCAGTACTTC.

There are many counts of this clone. The J gene is TRBJ2-1, the V gene TRBV7-9; TRBD2 aligns across 7 bases. Germline V gene data show CDR1 as SEHNR and CDR2 as FQNEAQ (reference sequence). There are 12 residues in the CDR3. Trimming cost V 4 bases and J 12 bases; bases outside gene matches: 6. The CDR3, as DNA: TGTGCCAGCAGCTCTGGACTAGATGGGCAGTTCTTC. The encoded protein is CASSSGLDGQFF.

CDR3 loop: CASSVAQGGGNTIYF. The CDR3 DNA is TGTGCCAGCAGCGTAGCACAGGGTGGAGGAAACACCATATATTTT. This chain uses TRBV9 with TRBJ1-3, with a possible D match to TRBD1 (6 bases). The CDR3 covers 15 residues. CDR1 SGDLS and CDR2 YYNGEE come from the germline V gene. V lost 0 bases and J 4 bases, leaving 11 bases between the germline ends.

The rearrangement links TRBV29-1 to TRBJ2-1; D tentatively fits TRBD1 or TRBD2 (6 bases each). This CDR3 has 14 amino acids. Trimming stripped 5 bases from V and 6 bases from J, with 17 bases between. Germline V lookup: CDR1 SQVTM, CDR2 ANQGSEA. Here the CDR3 DNA reads TGCAGCGTTTCGACTAGGGGGGTTTTCAATGAGCAGTTCTTC. Residues: CSVSTRGVFNEQFF.

The genes are TRBV19 and TRBJ2-2; 9 bases agree with TRBD1. Trimming cost V 5 bases and J 6 bases; bases outside gene matches: 7. This CDR3 region has 15 residues. The germline CDR1 and CDR2 sequences are LNHDA and SQIVND (reference sequence). The CDR3 nucleotides are TGTGCCAGTAGTGCCGGGACAGGGAGGCCCGGGGAGCTGTTTTTT. This translates into CASSAGTGRPGELFF.

This clone has at least ten counts. The chain employs TRBV18 and TRBJ2-3, with unresolved D. Between the trimmed V and J ends, which lost 4 bases and 0 bases, there was a span of 8 bases. Germline V gene lookup returns CDR1 KGHSH and CDR2 LQKENI. This CDR3 contains 14 residues. The chain's CDR3 is CASSRTRSTDTQYF. DNA for the CDR3: TGTGCCAGCTCACGCACGAGGAGCACAGATACGCAGTATTTT.

The chain carries TRBV15 and TRBJ1-1, with no clear D. The CDR3 has 11 residues. The V end lost 8 bases, the J end lost 0 bases, and 4 bases lay between the germline ends. Per the germline V gene, CDR1 is LNHNV and CDR2 is YYDKDF (reference sequence). CDR3: CATQMNTEAFF. CDR3 sequence (DNA): TGTGCCACCCAGATGAACACTGAAGCTTTCTTT.

This clone appeared a few times. The J gene is TRBJ2-3, the V gene TRBV5-1, with D tentatively TRBD1 or TRBD2 (5 bases each). Germline V CDR1 and CDR2: SGHRS, YFSETQ. The CDR3 runs 17 residues. V lost 5 bases and J lost 5, with 24 bases in between. The CDR3 sequence: CASRKIGTSNGGDTQYF. The CDR3 DNA reads as TGCGCCAGCAGGAAGATCGGGACCTCTAATGGGGGAGATACGCAGTATTTT.

This rearrangement joins TRBV4-2 to TRBJ2-1, with D tentatively TRBD1 (6 bases). The CDR3 covers 16 residues. Germline V CDR1 and CDR2: LGHNA, YNFKEQ. Trimming stripped 0 bases from V and 7 bases from J, with 16 bases between. In DNA, the CDR3 is TGTGCCAGCAGCCAAGATAATGATGGCAGGGGTAATGAGCAGTTCTTC. Protein product: CASSQDNDGRGNEQFF.

Regarding this clone: This sample also contains other DNA sequences that code for the same CDR3. This sequence joins TRBV4-3 and TRBJ2-2; no firm D call. Trimming took off 0 bases at V and 3 bases at J, with 8 bases between the two ends. Germline V CDR1 and CDR2: LGHNA, YSLEER. CDR3 size: 15 residues. DNA of the CDR3: TGCGCCAGCAGCCAAGAACTCTCGTACACCGGGGAGCTGTTTTTT. Translated, it gives CASSQELSYTGELFF.

This clone has a count of ten or more. The chain recombines TRBV28 with TRBJ2-3; D is uncertain. Germline V gene data show CDR1 as MDHEN and CDR2 as SYDVKM. Trimming stripped 7 bases from V and 5 bases from J, with 10 bases between. The CDR3 runs to 12 residues. The CDR3 DNA reads TGTGCCAGCAAAGGGCCTCGAGATACGCAGTATTTT. This gives the protein CASKGPRDTQYF. The complete variable domain, with remaining parts taken from reference TRBV28 and TRBJ2-3, reads DVKVTQSSRYLVKRTGEKVFLECVQDMDHENMFWYRQDPGLGLRLIYFSYDVKMKEKGDIPEGYSVSREKKERFSLILESASTNQTSMYLCASKGPRDTQYFGPGTRLTVL.

This clone has a count of ten or more. The rearrangement links TRBV7-9 to TRBJ1-4; D is unclear. The CDR3 consists of 15 residues. CDR1 is SEHNR and CDR2 is FQNEAQ in the germline V gene (reference sequence). Trimming took 2 bases from V and 4 from J, leaving 11 bases between them. The CDR3 reads CASSLNGGVNEKLFF. Written as DNA, the CDR3 is TGTGCCAGCAGCTTAAACGGCGGGGTTAATGAAAAACTGTTTTTT.

The chain has TRBV6-1 and TRBJ2-5; D is possibly TRBD1 (5 bases). CDR3 length: 17 residues. V was clipped by 4 bases and J by 3 bases, with 21 bases between them. From germline, CDR1 is MNHNS and CDR2 SASEGT. This CDR3 is CASSGVDTSPYEETQYF. DNA of the CDR3: TGTGCCAGCAGTGGCGTGGACACAAGCCCCTATGAAGAGACCCAGTACTTC.

As regards this clone: Other DNA sequences of this sample code for an identical CDR3. The chain employs TRBV28 and TRBJ2-7; 11 bases agree with TRBD2. The CDR3 loop spans 15 amino acids. Germline V lookup: CDR1 MDHEN, CDR2 SYDVKM. V shed 2 bases and J 7 bases; nucleotides not matched to a gene: 7. The CDR3 bases are TGTGCCAGCAGTTTAAACCCTAGCGGGAGGCGTGAGCAGTACTTC. Protein sequence: CASSLNPSGRREQYF. The whole variable domain, filled in from reference TRBV28 and TRBJ2-7, reads DVKVTQSSRYLVKRTGEKVFLECVQDMDHENMFWYRQDPGLGLRLIYFSYDVKMKEKGDIPEGYSVSREKKERFSLILESASTNQTSMYLCASSLNPSGRREQYFGPGTRLTVT.

This clone has only a few counts. This specimen includes other DNA sequences encoding the same CDR3. The rearrangement uses TRBV18 and TRBJ2-2; D call uncertain. Germline V CDR1 and CDR2: KGHSH, LQKENI. The CDR3 sequence is 13 residues long. Between the trimmed V and J ends, which lost 3 bases and 2 bases, there was a span of 4 bases. The CDR3 DNA reads TGTGCCAGCTCACCCCCTAACACCGGGGAGCTGTTTTTT. Amino acid sequence: CASSPPNTGELFF.

The chain is built from TRBV7-8 and TRBJ1-3; no definite D call. Per the germline V gene, CDR1 is SGHVS and CDR2 is FQNEAQ. The CDR3 contains 15 residues. Trimming removed 2 bases from V and 0 bases from J, with 8 bases in between. CDR3: CASSLTWSSGNTIYF. The CDR3 region has the DNA TGTGCCAGCAGCTTAACTTGGAGCTCTGGAAACACCATATATTTT.

This clone was picked up a small number of times. The CDR3 region has the DNA TGTGCCAGCAGCTTCAAGGAATGGGAGCTGTTTTTT. Translated: CASSFKEWELFF. The chain recombines TRBV11-2 with TRBJ2-2; D is undetermined. V was shortened by 3 bases and J by 9 bases, with 8 bases between the two germline ends. Per the germline V gene, CDR1 is SGHAT and CDR2 is FQNNGV. The CDR3 sequence is 12 residues long.

The V gene is TRBV7-2, the J gene TRBJ1-3, with no clear D. V shed 2 bases and J shed 4 bases, with 15 bases lying between them. The CDR3 spans 16 residues. CDR1 and CDR2 from the germline V gene are SGHTA and FQGNSA. The CDR3 reads CASSLLPTVQGNTIYF. CDR3 DNA sequence: TGTGCCAGCAGCTTACTCCCCACAGTTCAAGGAAACACCATATATTTT.